Listed below are T cell receptor beta chains from one sample, sequenced in a study of T cells after somatic rescue of genetic block. Assay: immunoSEQ multiplex PCR; the TCRdb copy retains only in-frame clones and omits some. The table shows about 11,000 clones, with around 74% occurring only once. Sequenced material: peripheral blood mononuclear cells (PBMCs). The receptors here all came from a boy younger than 18. The CDR3 runs from the conserved cysteine through the conserved F or W. The D gene is left open where the match is weak. Clone size appears in some rows only: once, few, many, or a class for an expanded clone.

CDR3 length | D gene | clone size | J gene | V gene | CDR3 protein | CDR3 DNA
15 | TRBD2 | - | TRBJ2-7 | TRBV9 | CASSEPTSGTHEQYF | TGTGCCAGCAGCGAGCCGACTAGCGGGACACACGAGCAGTACTTC
13 | - | - | TRBJ2-5 | TRBV5-1 | CASSLGTTETQYF | TGTGCCAGCAGCTTGGGGACCACTGAGACCCAGTACTTC
15 | TRBD1 | - | TRBJ2-2 | TRBV5-4 | CASSLGDRGTGELFF | TGTGCCAGCAGCTTGGGGGACAGGGGTACCGGGGAGCTGTTTTTT
15 | - | - | TRBJ2-3 | TRBV9 | CASSEGLLYTDTQYF | TGTGCCAGCAGCGAAGGACTACTGTACACAGATACGCAGTATTTT
13 | TRBD1 | few | TRBJ1-4 | TRBV6-5 | CASSLTGAEKLFF | TGTGCCAGCAGTTTGACAGGGGCTGAAAAACTGTTTTTT
12 | - | once | TRBJ2-7 | TRBV28 | CASSPGYHEQYF | TGTGCCAGCTCCCCAGGGTACCACGAGCAGTACTTC
15 | - | - | TRBJ2-3 | TRBV9 | CASSAPGLITDTQYF | TGTGCCAGCAGCGCTCCGGGACTGATCACAGATACGCAGTATTTT
14 | - | - | TRBJ1-1 | TRBV28 | CASSFLGEATEAFF | TGTGCCAGCAGTTTCTTAGGTGAGGCCACTGAAGCTTTCTTT
16 | - | - | TRBJ2-2 | TRBV28 | CASSSQFWGNTGELFF | TGTGCCAGCAGTTCGCAATTCTGGGGGAACACCGGGGAGCTGTTTTTT
15 | - | - | TRBJ1-3 | TRBV10-3 | CAIREQGSSGNTIYF | TGTGCCATCAGGGAACAGGGAAGCTCTGGAAACACCATATATTTT
13 | - | - | TRBJ2-7 | TRBV7-6 | CASSPRRAYEQYF | TGTGCCAGCAGCCCCCGGAGGGCCTACGAGCAGTACTTC
15 | TRBD2 | - | TRBJ2-3 | TRBV7-3 | CASSPLSRESDTQYF | TGTGCCAGCAGCCCCCTTTCGCGGGAGTCAGATACGCAGTATTTT
17 | - | - | TRBJ1-3 | TRBV2 | CASKYGGGGISGNTIYF | TGTGCCAGCAAATATGGGGGAGGGGGGATCTCTGGAAACACCATATATTTT
18 | TRBD1 | - | TRBJ2-5 | TRBV4-1 | CASSQAVPLQGMGETQYF | TGCGCCAGCAGCCAAGCTGTACCCTTACAGGGGATGGGAGAGACCCAGTACTTC
12 | - | - | TRBJ1-2 | TRBV9 | CASSLNGYGYTF | TGTGCCAGCAGCCTTAACGGCTATGGCTACACCTTC
18 | TRBD2 | - | TRBJ2-1 | TRBV28 | CASSLWPLAGRTYNEQFF | TGTGCCAGCAGTTTATGGCCACTAGCGGGAAGAACCTACAATGAGCAGTTCTTC
16 | - | - | TRBJ2-1 | TRBV27 | CASRSRAPRTYNEQFF | TGTGCCAGCCGATCTAGAGCGCCAAGGACCTACAATGAGCAGTTCTTC
15 | TRBD1 | - | TRBJ1-5 | TRBV19 | CASRNDRVSNQPQHF | TGTGCCAGTAGAAATGACAGGGTTAGCAATCAGCCCCAGCATTTT
15 | TRBD2 | - | TRBJ2-7 | TRBV6-5 | CASSYSEAGGPEQYF | TGTGCCAGCAGTTACTCAGAAGCGGGAGGGCCCGAGCAGTACTTC
17 | - | - | TRBJ1-3 | TRBV5-4 | CASSPRLGAKNGNTIYF | TGTGCCAGCAGCCCTAGGCTGGGGGCTAAAAATGGAAACACCATATATTTT
11 | - | few | TRBJ2-1 | TRBV27 | CASRVYNEQFF | TGTGCCAGCAGGGTCTACAATGAGCAGTTCTTC
15 | - | - | TRBJ2-7 | TRBV15 | CATSREERPPYEQYF | TGTGCCACCAGCAGGGAGGAACGACCTCCCTACGAGCAGTACTTC
14 | - | few | TRBJ1-1 | TRBV2 | CASSFGLANTEAFF | TGTGCCAGCAGCTTCGGACTAGCGAACACTGAAGCTTTCTTT
13 | - | - | TRBJ2-7 | TRBV30 | CAWSHGVHYEQYF | TGTGCCTGGAGTCATGGGGTCCACTACGAGCAGTACTTC
14 | - | - | TRBJ1-1 | TRBV11-3 | CASSPNRRGTEAFF | TGTGCCAGCAGCCCTAACAGGCGCGGAACTGAAGCTTTCTTT
16 | - | - | TRBJ2-3 | TRBV5-5 | CASSKEPRVRADTQYF | TGTGCCAGCAGCAAGGAGCCCAGGGTGAGGGCAGATACGCAGTATTTT
18 | TRBD2 | - | TRBJ2-2 | TRBV23-1 | CASSQSAGVEGNTGELFF | TGCGCCAGCAGTCAATCGGCGGGGGTGGAGGGTAACACCGGGGAGCTGTTTTTT
19 | TRBD2 | - | TRBJ2-4 | TRBV11-1 | CAILNQGLAGGKAKNIQYF | TGTGCCATACTCAACCAGGGACTAGCGGGGGGGAAGGCCAAAAACATTCAGTACTTC
14 | TRBD1 | - | TRBJ2-7 | TRBV5-1 | CASRGQSSSYEQYF | TGCGCCAGCAGGGGACAGAGTTCCTCCTACGAGCAGTACTTC
15 | - | - | TRBJ1-2 | TRBV18 | CASSPPAGPRLGYTF | TGTGCCAGCTCACCACCCGCAGGACCGCGGCTTGGCTACACCTTC